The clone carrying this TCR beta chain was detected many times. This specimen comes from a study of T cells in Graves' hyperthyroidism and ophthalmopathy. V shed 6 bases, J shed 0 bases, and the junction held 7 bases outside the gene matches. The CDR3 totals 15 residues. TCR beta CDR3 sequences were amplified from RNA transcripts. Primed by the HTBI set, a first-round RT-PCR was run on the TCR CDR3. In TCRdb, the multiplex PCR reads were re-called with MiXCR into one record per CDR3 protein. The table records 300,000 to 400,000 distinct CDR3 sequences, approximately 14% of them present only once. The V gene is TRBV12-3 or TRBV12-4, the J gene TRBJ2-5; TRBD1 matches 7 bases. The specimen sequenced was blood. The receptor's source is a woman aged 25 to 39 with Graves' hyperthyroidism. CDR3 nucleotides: TGTGCCAGCAGCAGGACAGGAGAGTACCAAGAGACCCAGTACTTC. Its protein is CASSRTGEYQETQYF.